This passage covers 5 T cell receptor beta chains from one sample sequenced in a study of T cells in Graves' hyperthyroidism and ophthalmopathy. Researchers amplified the TCR beta CDR3 regions from RNA transcripts. TCR CDR3 underwent first-round RT-PCR with the HTBI primer set. MiXCR was run by TCRdb on the multiplex PCR reads, yielding one entry per CDR3 protein. The sample yields approximately 210,000 distinct CDR3 sequences, 17% seen once. The source material was blood. All receptors derive from a man in his fifties or sixties with Graves' hyperthyroidism.

The V and J genes are TRBV28 and TRBJ1-3; D uncertain. This CDR3 has 14 residues. Per the germline V gene, CDR1 is MDHEN and CDR2 is SYDVKM. The V and J ends lost 6 bases and 6 bases respectively, with 15 bases between them. CDR3 DNA: TGTGCCAGCAGGGACCCAGCCTCGTTAAACACCATATATTTT. This sequence encodes CASRDPASLNTIYF.

The chain carries TRBV7-9 and TRBJ1-3; no clear D gene. Trimming took 1 base from V and 1 from J, leaving 8 bases between them. The CDR3 has 15 residues. The germline V gene encodes CDR1 SEHNR and CDR2 FQNEAQ (reference sequence). CDR3: CASSLESRSGNTIYF. The CDR3 nucleotides are TGTGCCAGCAGCTTAGAGAGCAGGTCTGGAAACACCATATATTTT.

The chain combines TRBV2 with TRBJ2-1, with D possibly called TRBD1 or TRBD2 (5 bases each). This CDR3 is 14 amino acids long. Germline CDR1 is SNHLY and CDR2 is FYNNEI. Trimming cost V 2 bases and J 5 bases, with 10 bases left between them. Here the CDR3 reads CASSEWGWNNEQFF. For the CDR3, the DNA is TGTGCCAGCAGTGAATGGGGGTGGAACAATGAGCAGTTCTTC. Combining the CDR3 with reference TRBV2 and TRBJ2-1 gives the whole variable domain EPEVTQTPSHQVTQMGQEVILRCVPISNHLYFYWYRQILGQKVEFLVSFYNNEISEKSEIFDDQFSVERPDGSNFTLKIRSTKLEDSAMYFCASSEWGWNNEQFFGPGTRLTVL.

The chain is built from TRBV4-3 and TRBJ1-4; 8 bases map to TRBD1. The germline V gene encodes CDR1 LGHNA and CDR2 YSLEER. V lost 0 bases and J lost 5; bases outside the gene matches: 5. CDR3 length: 16 residues. The chain's CDR3 is CASSQERRGLNEKLFF. The CDR3 nucleotides are TGCGCCAGCAGCCAAGAACGCAGGGGGCTGAATGAAAAACTGTTTTTT.

This clonotype occurred many times. This chain links TRBV5-1 with TRBJ2-5; 8 bases match TRBD1. This CDR3 is built from 15 residues. In germline, CDR1 is SGHRS, CDR2 YFSETQ. Losses at the gene ends were 5 bases for V and 0 bases for J; bases not matched to a gene: 6. The CDR3: CASRRTGYDQETQYF. The CDR3 DNA sequence: TGCGCCAGCAGAAGGACAGGGTACGACCAAGAGACCCAGTACTTC.